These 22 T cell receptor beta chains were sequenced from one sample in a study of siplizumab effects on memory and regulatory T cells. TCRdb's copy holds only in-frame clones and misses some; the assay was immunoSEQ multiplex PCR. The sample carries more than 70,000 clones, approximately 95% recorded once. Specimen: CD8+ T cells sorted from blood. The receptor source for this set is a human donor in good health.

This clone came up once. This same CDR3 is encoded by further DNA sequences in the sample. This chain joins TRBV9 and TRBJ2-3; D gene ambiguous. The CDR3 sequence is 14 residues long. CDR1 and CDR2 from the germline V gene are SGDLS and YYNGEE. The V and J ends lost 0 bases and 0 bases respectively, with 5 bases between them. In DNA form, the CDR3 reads TGTGCCAGCAGCGTAGGGCGAAGCACAGATACGCAGTATTTT. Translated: CASSVGRSTDTQYF.

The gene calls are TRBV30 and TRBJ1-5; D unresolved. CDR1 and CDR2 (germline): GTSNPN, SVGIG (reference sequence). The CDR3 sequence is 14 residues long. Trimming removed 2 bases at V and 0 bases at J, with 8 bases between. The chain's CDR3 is CAWSYTVSNQPQHF. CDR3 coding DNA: TGTGCCTGGAGTTATACAGTTAGCAATCAGCCCCAGCATTTT.

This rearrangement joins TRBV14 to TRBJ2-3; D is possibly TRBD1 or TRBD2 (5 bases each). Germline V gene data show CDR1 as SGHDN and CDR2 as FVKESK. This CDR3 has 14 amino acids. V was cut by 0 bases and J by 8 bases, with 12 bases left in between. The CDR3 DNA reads TGTGCCAGCAGCCAAGAGGTTCGGGGCGGTACGCAGTATTTT. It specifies CASSQEVRGGTQYF.

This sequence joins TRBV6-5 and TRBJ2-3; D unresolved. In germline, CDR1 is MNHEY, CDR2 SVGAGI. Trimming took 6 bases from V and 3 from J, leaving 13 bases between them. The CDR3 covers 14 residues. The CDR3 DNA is TGTGCCAGCAGCCCTGACCTAGGTACAGATACGCAGTATTTT. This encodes CASSPDLGTDTQYF.

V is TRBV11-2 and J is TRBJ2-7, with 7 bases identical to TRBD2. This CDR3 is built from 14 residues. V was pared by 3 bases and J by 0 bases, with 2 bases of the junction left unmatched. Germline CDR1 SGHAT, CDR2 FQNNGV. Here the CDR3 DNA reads TGTGCCAGCAGCTTTCTAGCGGTCTCCTACGAGCAGTACTTC. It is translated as CASSFLAVSYEQYF.

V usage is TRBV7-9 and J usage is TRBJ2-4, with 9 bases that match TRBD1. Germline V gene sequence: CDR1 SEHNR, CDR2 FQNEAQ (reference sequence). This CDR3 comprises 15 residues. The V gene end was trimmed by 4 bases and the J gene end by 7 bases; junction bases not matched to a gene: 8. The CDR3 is CASSSSGTGMNIQYF. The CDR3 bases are TGTGCCAGCAGCTCCTCCGGGACAGGGATGAACATTCAGTACTTC.

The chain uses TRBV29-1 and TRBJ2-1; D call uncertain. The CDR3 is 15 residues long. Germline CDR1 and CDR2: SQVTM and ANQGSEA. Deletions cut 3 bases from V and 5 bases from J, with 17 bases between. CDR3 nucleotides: TGCAGCGTTGAGGGTTCGCGAAACAGAGACAATGAGCAGTTCTTC. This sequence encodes CSVEGSRNRDNEQFF.

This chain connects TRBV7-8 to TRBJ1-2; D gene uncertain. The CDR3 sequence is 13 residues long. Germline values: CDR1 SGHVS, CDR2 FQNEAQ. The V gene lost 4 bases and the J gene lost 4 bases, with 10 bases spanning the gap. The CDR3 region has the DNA TGTGCCAGCAGCTCCAACACCGGCTATGGCTACACCTTC. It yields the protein CASSSNTGYGYTF.

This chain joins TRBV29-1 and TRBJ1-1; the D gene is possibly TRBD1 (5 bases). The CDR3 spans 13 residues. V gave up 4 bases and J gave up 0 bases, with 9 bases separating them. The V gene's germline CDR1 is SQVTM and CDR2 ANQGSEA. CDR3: CSVGQQMNTEAFF. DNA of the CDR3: TGCAGCGTTGGACAGCAAATGAACACTGAAGCTTTCTTT.

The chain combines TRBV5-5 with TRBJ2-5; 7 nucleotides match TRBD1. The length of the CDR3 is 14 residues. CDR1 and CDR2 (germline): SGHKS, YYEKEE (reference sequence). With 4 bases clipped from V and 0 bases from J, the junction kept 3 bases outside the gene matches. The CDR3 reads CASSMGQNQETQYF. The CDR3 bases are TGTGCCAGCAGCATGGGACAGAACCAAGAGACCCAGTACTTC.

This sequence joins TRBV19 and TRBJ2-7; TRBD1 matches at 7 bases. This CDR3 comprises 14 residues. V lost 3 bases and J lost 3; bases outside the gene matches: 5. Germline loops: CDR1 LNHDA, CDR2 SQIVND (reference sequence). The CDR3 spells CASSIDWTGYEQYF. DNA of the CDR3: TGTGCCAGTAGTATTGACTGGACAGGCTACGAGCAGTACTTC.

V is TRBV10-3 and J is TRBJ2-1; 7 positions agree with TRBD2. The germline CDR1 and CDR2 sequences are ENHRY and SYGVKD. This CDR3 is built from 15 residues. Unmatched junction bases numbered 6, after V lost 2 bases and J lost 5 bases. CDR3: CAISENREVHNEQFF. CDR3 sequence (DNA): TGTGCCATCAGTGAGAACCGGGAGGTCCACAATGAGCAGTTCTTC.

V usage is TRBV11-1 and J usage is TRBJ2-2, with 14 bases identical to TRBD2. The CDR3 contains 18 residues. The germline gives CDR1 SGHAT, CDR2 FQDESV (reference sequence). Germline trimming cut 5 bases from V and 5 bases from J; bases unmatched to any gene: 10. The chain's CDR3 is CASSPTPGTSGSTGELFF. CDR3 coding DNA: TGTGCCAGCAGCCCAACCCCTGGGACTAGCGGGAGTACCGGGGAGCTGTTTTTT.

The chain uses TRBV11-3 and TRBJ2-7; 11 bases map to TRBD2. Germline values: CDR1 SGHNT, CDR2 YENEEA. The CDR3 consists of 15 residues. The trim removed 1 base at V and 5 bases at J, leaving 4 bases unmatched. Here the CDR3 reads CASSLVLAGEDEQYF. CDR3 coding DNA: TGTGCCAGCAGCTTAGTACTAGCGGGAGAAGACGAGCAGTACTTC.

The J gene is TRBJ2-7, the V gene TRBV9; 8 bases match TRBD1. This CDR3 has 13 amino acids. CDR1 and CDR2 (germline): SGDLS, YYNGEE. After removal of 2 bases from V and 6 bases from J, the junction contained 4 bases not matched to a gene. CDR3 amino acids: CASSVTGAAEQYF. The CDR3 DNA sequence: TGTGCCAGCAGCGTGACAGGGGCGGCCGAGCAGTACTTC. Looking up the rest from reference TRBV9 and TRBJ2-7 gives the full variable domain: DSGVTQTPKHLITATGQRVTLRCSPRSGDLSVYWYQQSLDQGLQFLIQYYNGEERAKGNILERFSAQQFPDLHSELNLSSLELGDSALYFCASSVTGAAEQYFGPGTRLTVT.

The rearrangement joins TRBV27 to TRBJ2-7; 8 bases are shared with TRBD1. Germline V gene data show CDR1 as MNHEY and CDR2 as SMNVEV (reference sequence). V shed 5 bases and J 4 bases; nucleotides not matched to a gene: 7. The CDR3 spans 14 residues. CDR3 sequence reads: CASSDLRGLYEQYF. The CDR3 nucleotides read TGTGCCAGCAGTGACCTCAGGGGGCTGTACGAGCAGTACTTC.

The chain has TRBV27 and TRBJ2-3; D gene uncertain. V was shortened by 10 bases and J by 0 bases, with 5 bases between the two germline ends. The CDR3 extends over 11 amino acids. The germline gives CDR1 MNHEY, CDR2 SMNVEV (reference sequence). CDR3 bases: TGTGCCACTACGAGCACAGATACGCAGTATTTT. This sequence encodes CATTSTDTQYF.

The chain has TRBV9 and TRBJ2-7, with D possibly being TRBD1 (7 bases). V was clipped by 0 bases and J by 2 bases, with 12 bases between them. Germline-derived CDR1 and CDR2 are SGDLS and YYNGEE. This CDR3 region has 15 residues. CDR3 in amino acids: CASSVAGGTAYEQYF. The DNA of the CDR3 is TGTGCCAGCAGCGTAGCGGGCGGGACAGCCTACGAGCAGTACTTC.

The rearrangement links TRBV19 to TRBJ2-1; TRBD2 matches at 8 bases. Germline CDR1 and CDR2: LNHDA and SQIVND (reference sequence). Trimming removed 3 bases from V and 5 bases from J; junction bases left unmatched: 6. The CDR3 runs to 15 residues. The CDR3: CASSISGRAHNEQFF. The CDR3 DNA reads TGTGCCAGTAGTATCTCCGGGAGGGCGCACAATGAGCAGTTCTTC.

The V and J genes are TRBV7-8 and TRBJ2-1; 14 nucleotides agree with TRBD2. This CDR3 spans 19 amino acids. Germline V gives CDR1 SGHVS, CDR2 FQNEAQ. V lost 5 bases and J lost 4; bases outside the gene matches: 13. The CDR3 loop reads CASSQRLAGGPVTYNEQFF. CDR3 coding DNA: TGTGCCAGCAGCCAACGACTAGCGGGAGGGCCGGTTACGTACAATGAGCAGTTCTTC.

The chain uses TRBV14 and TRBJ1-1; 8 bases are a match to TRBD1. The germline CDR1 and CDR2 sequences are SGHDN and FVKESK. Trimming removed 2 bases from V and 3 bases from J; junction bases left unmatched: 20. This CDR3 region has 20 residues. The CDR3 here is CASSQFSGGGSYGRDTEAFF. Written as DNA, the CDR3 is TGTGCCAGCAGCCAATTTTCAGGGGGCGGATCTTATGGAAGAGACACTGAAGCTTTCTTT.

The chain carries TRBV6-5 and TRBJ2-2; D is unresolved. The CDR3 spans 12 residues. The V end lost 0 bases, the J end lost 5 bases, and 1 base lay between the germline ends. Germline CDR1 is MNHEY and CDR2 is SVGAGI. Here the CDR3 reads CASSYSTGELFF. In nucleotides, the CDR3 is TGTGCCAGCAGTTACTCGACCGGGGAGCTGTTTTTT.